Only one count was recorded for the clone carrying this T cell receptor (beta chain). One entry per CDR3 protein, called by TCRdb with MiXCR from the 5' RACE reads. Of a few hundred thousand distinct CDR3 sequences in the sample, 28% were seen once. The data were taken from a study of T-cell memory formation after mild COVID-19. The CDR3 consists of 17 residues. Between the trimmed V and J ends, which lost 8 bases and 6 bases, there was a span of 26 bases. Germline V gene data show CDR1 as LNHNV and CDR2 as YYDKDF (reference sequence). The chain combines TRBV15 with TRBJ1-5; the D is unclear. Sequenced: PBMCs or a T cell subset sorted from them (not recorded which). This clonotype was obtained from an adult woman who had mild COVID-19 (a few samples of this study predate the infection). Cell type and time point are not known. The CDR3 region has the DNA TGTGCCACCTCGACCTGGGGAACCCCCCTCATAGTTCAGCCCCAGCATTTT. This encodes CATSTWGTPLIVQPQHF.